The 3 T cell receptor beta chains below all came from one sample that was sequenced in a study of Ad26.COV2.S vaccination and SARS-CoV-2 variants. Treatment specified: approximately 18 received Ad26.COV2.S at low or high dose, single or two shots; 5 received placebo; per-sample allocation not given. Vaccine and placebo recipients were sampled on day 63 after the first injection. This table comes from immunoSEQ multiplex PCR, and its TCRdb copy is limited to in-frame clones, with some not included. The sample includes hundreds of thousands of clones, 89% seen only once; the top ten take roughly 1.5%. This sample comprised peripheral blood, obtained in a trial of Ad26.COV2.S vaccine versus placebo. These TCRs come from a person between 18 and 60 years old who received the Ad26.COV2.S COVID-19 vaccine or a placebo.

This chain links TRBV19 with TRBJ1-2; TRBD1 is a possible D gene (6 bases). From germline, CDR1 is LNHDA and CDR2 SQIVND (reference sequence). V gave up 5 bases and J gave up 8 bases, with 21 bases separating them. CDR3 size: 15 residues. Here the CDR3 DNA reads TGTGCCAGTAGTGTGACAGGCCGGATTGAAGGGGGCTACACCTTC. It encodes CASSVTGRIEGGYTF.

The J gene is TRBJ2-3, the V gene TRBV3-1 (or the pseudogene TRBV3-2); D not resolved. Trimming shortened V by 6 bases and J by 6 bases, and 19 bases separated the two germline ends. Germline V gives CDR1 LGHDT, CDR2 YNNKEL (reference sequence). This CDR3 has 15 amino acids. The CDR3 DNA is TGTGCCAGCAGTCCCTACTATGGTAGAGCCGATACGCAGTATTTT. Translating it yields CASSPYYGRADTQYF.

This clone was observed a single time. The chain has TRBV30 and TRBJ1-2; D gene unclear. The CDR3 has 13 residues. Germline values: CDR1 GTSNPN, CDR2 SVGIG (reference sequence). Trimming stripped 0 bases from V and 5 bases from J, with 10 bases between. The CDR3 coding sequence is TGTGCCTGGAGTGTACTCGGCGGTTATGGCTACACCTTC. Translation: CAWSVLGGYGYTF.